These T cell receptor beta chains were read from a single sample in a study of blood T cell repertoires in COVID-19. Produced via immunoSEQ multiplex PCR; TCRdb's table is partial and in-frame only. This sample has 85,000 to 95,000 clones, with around 89% found just once. The sequenced material came from peripheral blood. The receptors were sampled from a man in his 60s with acute or convalescent COVID-19. The CDR3 runs from the conserved cysteine through the conserved F or W. The D gene is left open where the match is weak. For some rows the clone size is stated as once, few or many, or as a class when expanded; others skip it.

d_call: TRBD1
v_call: TRBV2
j_call: TRBJ2-1
clone_size: few
cdr3_aa: CASSGTGKGQFF
cdr3_nt: TGTGCCAGCAGTGGGACAGGGAAAGGGCAGTTCTTC

d_call: .
v_call: TRBV6-5
j_call: TRBJ2-7
clone_size: .
cdr3_aa: CASSKQGNYEQYF
cdr3_nt: TGTGCCAGCAGTAAACAGGGAAACTACGAGCAGTACTTC

d_call: .
v_call: TRBV6-5
j_call: TRBJ2-7
clone_size: .
cdr3_aa: CASMDYQGAEQYF
cdr3_nt: TGTGCCAGCATGGATTACCAGGGTGCCGAGCAGTACTTC

d_call: .
v_call: TRBV30
j_call: TRBJ2-3
clone_size: .
cdr3_aa: CAWSRGDTQYF
cdr3_nt: TGTGCCTGGAGTCGAGGAGATACGCAGTATTTT

d_call: .
v_call: TRBV6-5
j_call: TRBJ1-1
clone_size: .
cdr3_aa: CASNLDRNTEAFF
cdr3_nt: TGTGCCAGCAACTTGGACAGGAACACTGAAGCTTTCTTT

d_call: .
v_call: TRBV15
j_call: TRBJ2-7
clone_size: once
cdr3_aa: CATSQAIGEQYF
cdr3_nt: TGTGCCACCTCACAGGCCATAGGCGAGCAGTACTTC

d_call: TRBD2
v_call: TRBV25-1
j_call: TRBJ2-7
clone_size: .
cdr3_aa: CASSDSGGLNEQYF
cdr3_nt: TGTGCCAGCAGTGATAGCGGGGGGCTGAACGAGCAGTACTTC

d_call: TRBD1
v_call: TRBV5-1
j_call: TRBJ2-7
clone_size: few
cdr3_aa: CASSLDRGVRGYEQYF
cdr3_nt: TGCGCCAGCAGCTTGGACAGGGGAGTAAGGGGCTACGAGCAGTACTTC

d_call: TRBD1
v_call: TRBV6-6
j_call: TRBJ2-7
clone_size: few
cdr3_aa: CASSSNGQVSSYEQYF
cdr3_nt: TGTGCCAGCAGTTCCAACGGACAGGTCAGCTCCTACGAGCAGTACTTC

d_call: .
v_call: TRBV30
j_call: TRBJ1-6
clone_size: .
cdr3_aa: CAWSDQGSSYNSPLHF
cdr3_nt: TGTGCCTGGAGTGACCAGGGGAGCTCCTATAATTCACCCCTCCACTTT

d_call: TRBD1
v_call: TRBV19
j_call: TRBJ2-2
clone_size: .
cdr3_aa: CASRTGAATGELFF
cdr3_nt: TGTGCCAGTAGAACAGGGGCTGCGACCGGGGAGCTGTTTTTT

d_call: TRBD2
v_call: TRBV28
j_call: TRBJ2-7
clone_size: .
cdr3_aa: CASRLSLAGGLGEQYF
cdr3_nt: TGTGCCAGCAGACTTTCTTTAGCGGGGGGGTTGGGTGAGCAGTACTTC

d_call: TRBD1
v_call: TRBV10-2
j_call: TRBJ2-5
clone_size: .
cdr3_aa: CASSRGTGSYQETQYF
cdr3_nt: TGCGCCAGCAGCCGCGGGACAGGATCTTACCAAGAGACCCAGTACTTC

d_call: TRBD1
v_call: TRBV5-1
j_call: TRBJ1-3
clone_size: .
cdr3_aa: CASSLEGRQGSDTIYF
cdr3_nt: TGCGCCAGCAGCTTGGAAGGGCGACAGGGGTCGGACACCATATATTTT

d_call: TRBD1
v_call: TRBV27
j_call: TRBJ1-5
clone_size: .
cdr3_aa: CASSQGASNQPQHF
cdr3_nt: TGTGCCAGTTCACAGGGGGCTAGCAATCAGCCCCAGCATTTT

d_call: TRBD1
v_call: TRBV30
j_call: TRBJ1-1
clone_size: .
cdr3_aa: CAWNTGGGDTEAFF
cdr3_nt: TGTGCCTGGAATACAGGGGGGGGAGACACTGAAGCTTTCTTT

d_call: .
v_call: TRBV2
j_call: TRBJ2-2
clone_size: .
cdr3_aa: CASRGTSNTGELFF
cdr3_nt: TGTGCCAGCAGGGGGACATCGAACACCGGGGAGCTGTTTTTT

d_call: .
v_call: TRBV19
j_call: TRBJ1-4
clone_size: .
cdr3_aa: CASSQTGFNEKLFF
cdr3_nt: TGTGCCAGTAGTCAAACAGGATTTAATGAAAAACTGTTTTTT

d_call: TRBD1
v_call: TRBV7-9
j_call: TRBJ2-5
clone_size: .
cdr3_aa: CASSLARWTGLAETQYF
cdr3_nt: TGTGCCAGCAGCTTAGCGAGGTGGACAGGGCTGGCAGAGACCCAGTACTTC

d_call: .
v_call: TRBV3-1/TRBV3-2
j_call: TRBJ1-2
clone_size: .
cdr3_aa: CASSHRGDGYTF
cdr3_nt: TGTGCCAGCAGCCACCGGGGTGATGGCTACACCTTC

d_call: .
v_call: TRBV28
j_call: TRBJ1-4
clone_size: .
cdr3_aa: CASSLPGVEKLFF
cdr3_nt: TGTGCCAGCAGTCTCCCCGGGGTTGAAAAACTGTTTTTT

d_call: TRBD2
v_call: TRBV5-1
j_call: TRBJ2-7
clone_size: .
cdr3_aa: CASSSTGTSYEQYF
cdr3_nt: TGCGCCAGCAGCTCGACCGGGACTAGTTACGAGCAGTACTTC

d_call: TRBD1
v_call: TRBV9
j_call: TRBJ1-2
clone_size: .
cdr3_aa: CASSAGTGGLANYGYTF
cdr3_nt: TGTGCCAGCAGCGCAGGGACAGGGGGTTTAGCTAACTATGGCTACACCTTC

d_call: TRBD1
v_call: TRBV29-1
j_call: TRBJ1-2
clone_size: .
cdr3_aa: CSASTGGDGYTF
cdr3_nt: TGCAGCGCATCGACAGGGGGAGATGGCTACACCTTC

d_call: TRBD1
v_call: TRBV4-1
j_call: TRBJ1-2
clone_size: .
cdr3_aa: CASSPPGQQTNYGYTF
cdr3_nt: TGCGCCAGCAGCCCCCCGGGACAGCAAACTAACTATGGCTACACCTTC

d_call: .
v_call: TRBV3-1/TRBV3-2
j_call: TRBJ2-2
clone_size: .
cdr3_aa: CASSHLIRGRELFF
cdr3_nt: TGTGCCAGCAGCCACCTAATCAGGGGTAGGGAGCTGTTTTTT

d_call: TRBD2
v_call: TRBV7-8
j_call: TRBJ2-7
clone_size: .
cdr3_aa: CASSLSGGYEQYF
cdr3_nt: TGTGCCAGCAGCTTATCGGGGGGCTACGAGCAGTACTTC

d_call: .
v_call: TRBV24-1
j_call: TRBJ2-7
clone_size: .
cdr3_aa: CATSDSDSSYEQYF
cdr3_nt: TGTGCCACCAGTGATTCTGACAGCTCCTACGAGCAGTACTTC

d_call: TRBD1
v_call: TRBV9
j_call: TRBJ2-5
clone_size: .
cdr3_aa: CASSVLSGGEETQYF
cdr3_nt: TGTGCCAGCAGCGTATTATCAGGGGGCGAAGAGACCCAGTACTTC

d_call: TRBD1
v_call: TRBV27
j_call: TRBJ2-5
clone_size: .
cdr3_aa: CASSIGTGRFGETQYF
cdr3_nt: TGTGCCAGCAGTATTGGGACAGGGAGGTTTGGAGAGACCCAGTACTTC

d_call: .
v_call: TRBV19
j_call: TRBJ1-1
clone_size: .
cdr3_aa: CASSTPTGLNTEAFF
cdr3_nt: TGTGCCAGTAGTACTCCCACAGGGTTAAACACTGAAGCTTTCTTT

d_call: TRBD2
v_call: TRBV11-3
j_call: TRBJ2-5
clone_size: .
cdr3_aa: CASSTSGGRTQYF
cdr3_nt: TGTGCCAGCAGCACTAGCGGGGGACGGACCCAGTACTTC

d_call: .
v_call: TRBV12-3/TRBV12-4
j_call: TRBJ2-1
clone_size: .
cdr3_aa: CASRLGGYNEQFF
cdr3_nt: TGTGCCAGCAGGTTGGGGGGCTACAATGAGCAGTTCTTC

d_call: TRBD2
v_call: TRBV30
j_call: TRBJ2-3
clone_size: .
cdr3_aa: CAWSVFGGSGTDTQYF
cdr3_nt: TGTGCCTGGAGTGTATTTGGCGGGAGCGGGACAGATACGCAGTATTTT

d_call: .
v_call: TRBV27
j_call: TRBJ1-4
clone_size: .
cdr3_aa: CASSLSGDGKLFF
cdr3_nt: TGTGCCAGCAGTTTATCCGGGGATGGGAAACTGTTTTTT

d_call: .
v_call: TRBV3-1/TRBV3-2
j_call: TRBJ2-2
clone_size: .
cdr3_aa: CASSQGGSTGELFF
cdr3_nt: TGTGCCAGCAGCCAGGGGGGAAGCACCGGGGAGCTGTTTTTT

d_call: .
v_call: TRBV19
j_call: TRBJ2-7
clone_size: .
cdr3_aa: CASSPRITYEQYF
cdr3_nt: TGTGCCAGTTCGCCCAGGATAACCTACGAGCAGTACTTC

d_call: TRBD1
v_call: TRBV11-2
j_call: TRBJ2-3
clone_size: .
cdr3_aa: CASSQDRGDTQYF
cdr3_nt: TGTGCCAGCAGCCAAGACAGGGGAGATACGCAGTATTTT

d_call: .
v_call: TRBV6-5
j_call: TRBJ1-1
clone_size: .
cdr3_aa: CASRNAGNTEAFF
cdr3_nt: TGTGCCAGCAGGAATGCGGGGAACACTGAAGCTTTCTTT

d_call: .
v_call: TRBV2
j_call: TRBJ1-2
clone_size: .
cdr3_aa: CASRGHGYTF
cdr3_nt: TGTGCCAGCAGGGGGCATGGCTACACCTTC

d_call: TRBD1
v_call: TRBV9
j_call: TRBJ1-2
clone_size: .
cdr3_aa: CASSVVEGALTGYTF
cdr3_nt: TGTGCCAGCAGCGTAGTAGAGGGGGCACTTACTGGCTACACCTTC

d_call: .
v_call: TRBV7-3
j_call: TRBJ2-2
clone_size: .
cdr3_aa: CASSLDAGTVNTGELFF
cdr3_nt: TGTGCCAGCAGCTTAGATGCCGGGACTGTTAACACCGGGGAGCTGTTTTTT

d_call: TRBD1
v_call: TRBV5-4
j_call: TRBJ2-7
clone_size: .
cdr3_aa: CASSAGTGEQYEQYF
cdr3_nt: TGTGCCAGCAGCGCTGGGACAGGGGAACAGTACGAGCAGTACTTC

d_call: TRBD1
v_call: TRBV5-6
j_call: TRBJ2-7
clone_size: few
cdr3_aa: CASSFYRGREQYF
cdr3_nt: TGTGCCAGCAGCTTCTACAGGGGGCGCGAGCAGTACTTC

d_call: TRBD2
v_call: TRBV2
j_call: TRBJ2-3
clone_size: once
cdr3_aa: CASSAQLAGGPGDTQYF
cdr3_nt: TGTGCCAGCAGTGCCCAACTAGCGGGAGGGCCCGGGGATACGCAGTATTTT

d_call: TRBD1
v_call: TRBV19
j_call: TRBJ1-5
clone_size: .
cdr3_aa: CASSSSTGLGQPQHF
cdr3_nt: TGTGCCAGTAGTTCCTCGACAGGGTTGGGTCAGCCCCAGCATTTT

d_call: TRBD1
v_call: TRBV28
j_call: TRBJ1-1
clone_size: .
cdr3_aa: CASSLAGTATEAFF
cdr3_nt: TGTGCCAGCAGTTTAGCTGGGACAGCAACTGAAGCTTTCTTT

d_call: TRBD1
v_call: TRBV19
j_call: TRBJ1-5
clone_size: .
cdr3_aa: CASSAGTGSQPQHF
cdr3_nt: TGTGCCAGTAGTGCCGGGACAGGAAGTCAGCCCCAGCATTTT

d_call: .
v_call: TRBV5-1
j_call: TRBJ1-6
clone_size: few
cdr3_aa: CASSLNSYNSPLHF
cdr3_nt: TGCGCCAGCAGCTTGAACAGTTATAATTCACCCCTCCACTTT

d_call: .
v_call: TRBV27
j_call: TRBJ2-2
clone_size: .
cdr3_aa: CASSRRGDTGELFF
cdr3_nt: TGTGCCAGCAGTAGGCGGGGAGACACCGGGGAGCTGTTTTTT

d_call: .
v_call: TRBV18
j_call: TRBJ2-1
clone_size: once
cdr3_aa: CASSTTIGGSYNEQFF
cdr3_nt: TGTGCCAGCTCTACCACTATCGGGGGCTCCTACAATGAGCAGTTCTTC

d_call: TRBD1
v_call: TRBV5-6
j_call: TRBJ1-3
clone_size: .
cdr3_aa: CASSSHRGSGNTIYF
cdr3_nt: TGTGCCAGCAGCTCCCACAGGGGCTCTGGAAACACCATATATTTT

d_call: .
v_call: TRBV18
j_call: TRBJ1-2
clone_size: .
cdr3_aa: CASSPGGDGYTF
cdr3_nt: TGTGCCAGCTCACCAGGGGGGGATGGCTACACCTTC

d_call: .
v_call: TRBV5-1
j_call: TRBJ2-7
clone_size: .
cdr3_aa: CASSPVELGPSYEQYF
cdr3_nt: TGCGCCAGCAGTCCTGTGGAGTTAGGTCCCTCCTACGAGCAGTACTTC

d_call: TRBD1
v_call: TRBV19
j_call: TRBJ1-5
clone_size: .
cdr3_aa: CASSLQGVSNQPQHF
cdr3_nt: TGTGCCAGTAGCCTACAGGGGGTAAGCAATCAGCCCCAGCATTTT

d_call: TRBD1
v_call: TRBV6-5
j_call: TRBJ2-7
clone_size: .
cdr3_aa: CASSRDRGNEQYF
cdr3_nt: TGTGCCAGCAGTAGGGACAGGGGAAACGAGCAGTACTTC